The entry below describes one TCR beta chain. Its antigen is currently unknown. This sample was included in a study of T cell responses to AZD1222 COVID-19 vaccine. Study-wide results and limits: CD4 TCRs associated with vaccination spanned spike, dominating at 160-218 and 743-854.

Generated by immunoSEQ multiplex PCR, the TCRdb table keeps only in-frame clones and is missing some. The sample has over 100,000 clones, approximately 91% seen once. The sample was peripheral blood, taken 28 days after the second AZD1222 dose. The source is an adult who received the AZD1222 COVID-19 vaccine.

In nucleotides, the CDR3 is TGTGCCAGCAGTTACAACAGGGTGGTAAATGAGCAGTTCTTC. This gives the protein CASSYNRVVNEQFF. The rearrangement joins TRBV6-5 to TRBJ2-1; TRBD1 might be the D (6 bases). Trimming shortened V by 2 bases and J by 7 bases, and 12 bases separated the two germline ends. The CDR3 is made up of 14 amino acids. Looked up from germline, CDR1 is MNHEY and CDR2 is SVGAGI.